This T cell receptor (beta chain) is drawn from a study of shared clonotypes between healthy human individuals. Study-level information: Plates per donor: three CD4 naive, three CD4 memory, two CD8 naive, one CD8 memory.

TCRdb's copy holds only in-frame clones and misses some; the assay was immunoSEQ multiplex PCR. The data hold millions of clones, with about 95% observed a single time. Whole-study findings and limits: Among the subsets, naive ones generally showed larger estimated richness than memory ones. Despite large depth, rarefaction showed incomplete sorted-subset sequencing.

Details on this clone: Its target is unknown. At the DNA level, this CDR3 is encoded by other sequences in the same sample as well.

V gave up 1 base and J gave up 2 bases, with 9 bases separating them. Germline V gene sequence: CDR1 MGHRA, CDR2 YSYEKL. This CDR3 contains 15 residues. CD8 cells classed as naive were CD45RO-negative and positively selected for CCR7, excluding terminally differentiated effector memory CD45RA+ cells. The TCR sequence derives from a man in his late teens or twenties in good health. This chain uses TRBV4-1 with TRBJ1-5; D unclear. The specimen was naive CD8+ T cells sorted from blood. CDR3 amino acids: CASSQGLGGNQPQHF. The CDR3 DNA sequence: TGCGCCAGCAGCCAAGGTCTGGGAGGCAATCAGCCCCAGCATTTT.